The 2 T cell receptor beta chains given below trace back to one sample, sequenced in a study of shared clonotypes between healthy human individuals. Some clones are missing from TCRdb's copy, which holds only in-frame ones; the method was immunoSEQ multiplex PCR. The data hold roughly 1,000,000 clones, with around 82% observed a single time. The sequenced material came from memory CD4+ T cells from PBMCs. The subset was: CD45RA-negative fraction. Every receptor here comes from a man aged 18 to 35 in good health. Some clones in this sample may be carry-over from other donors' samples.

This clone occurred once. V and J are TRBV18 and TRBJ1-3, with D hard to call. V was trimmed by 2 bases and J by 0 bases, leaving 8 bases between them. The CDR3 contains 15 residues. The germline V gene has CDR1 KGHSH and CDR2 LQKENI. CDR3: CASSPDDRSGNTIYF. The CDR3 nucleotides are TGTGCCAGCTCACCAGACGACCGCTCTGGAAACACCATATATTTT.

CDR3 nucleotides: TGTGCCAGCAGCCCCCCGGGACAGGGTAATCAGCCCCAGCATTTT. Its protein product is CASSPPGQGNQPQHF. V usage is TRBV7-9 and J usage is TRBJ1-5; TRBD1 agrees at 9 bases. In germline, CDR1 is SEHNR, CDR2 FQNEAQ (reference sequence). Trimming removed 5 bases from V and 4 bases from J; junction bases left unmatched: 6. The CDR3 is made up of 15 amino acids. Variable domain in full (rest from reference TRBV7-9 and TRBJ1-5): DTGVSQNPRHKITKRGQNVTFRCDPISEHNRLYWYRQTLGQGPEFLTYFQNEAQLEKSRLLSDRFSAERPKGSFSTLEIQRTEQGDSAMYLCASSPPGQGNQPQHFGDGTRLSIL.